This TCR beta chain comes out of a study of T cells in Graves' hyperthyroidism and ophthalmopathy (dated by TCRdb to between 2018 and 2020). As for the study more broadly: Peripheral blood samples were taken at initial diagnosis, before any treatment was given. TCR Vbeta CDR3 sequencing of 130 to 150 peripheral blood samples (over 40 ophthalmopathy, about 74 hyperthyroidism and roughly 17 progressor patients) is reported in the paper. Following sampling, methimazole starting at 30 mg daily was given to hyperthyroidism patients, and high-dose intravenous methylprednisolone was given to ophthalmopathy patients. Thyroid tissue and blood T-cell repertoires from about 6 Graves' hyperthyroidism patients were also compared in the study. The 90 or so discovery patients were randomly split 7:3 into training and test sets. An independent validation cohort of about 20 hyperthyroidism patients and 15 or so patients who later progressed to ophthalmopathy tested prospective prediction of ophthalmopathy. To identify TCR V-J signatures that set the groups apart, the researchers used a discovery cohort of about a hundred patients, made up of 40 to 45 with Graves' ophthalmopathy and 57 with stable Graves' hyperthyroidism.

The CDR3 runs 14 amino acids, cysteine and phenylalanine included. This entry keeps only the CDR3 DNA: 42 bases, framed from base 1. CDR1 PRHDT and CDR2 FYEKMQ were looked up in the germline V gene (reference sequence). The V and J ends are trimmed by 4 bases and 2 bases, leaving 8 bases between them. This clonotype was observed a handful of times. The antigen it recognizes is unknown. Per-base qualities were not stored, and no clone one base away is much larger. Here is what the overall study found, with its caveats: In validation, the model predicted progression to ophthalmopathy a median of roughly 6.1 months before onset, with about 64% sensitivity and roughly 72% specificity. Most expanded thyroid clonotypes (frequency above 0.001) were also found in blood, which suggests that blood repertoires may mirror thyroid immune responses. A 13 V-J signature model separated ophthalmopathy from stable hyperthyroidism, with just over 85% sensitivity and 81.08% specificity in cross-validation and 80%/75% in testing. No statistical method was used to set the sample size in advance, and investigators knew the group allocation.

Stable Graves' hyperthyroidism was defined as no progression to ophthalmopathy during 18 months of follow-up. Hyperthyroidism patients were newly diagnosed, had a disease duration of under 2 months, and were aged 18 to 65 years. Patients with uncontrolled infections, other autoimmune diseases, pregnancy or lactation were excluded. Clinical symptoms, serum thyroxine and TRAb, thyroid ultrasound, and orbital computed tomography formed the basis for the diagnoses. PBMCs were separated from under 11 ml of fresh peripheral blood using Ficoll-Paque density gradient centrifugation. Total RNA was extracted with Trizol reagent, and quality was checked on an Agilent 2100 Bioanalyzer. The TCR beta CDR3 regions were amplified from RNA transcripts. The first round of RT-PCR for the TCR CDR3 was performed with the HTBI primer set and the Qiagen OneStep RT-PCR kit. The libraries were constructed in a second round of multiplex PCR and then size-selected and purified. The libraries were sequenced on an Illumina HiSeq2000 using paired-end 100 bp reads. On the study's bioinformatics: SOAPnuke was used to process the raw data, throwing out any read that contained adapters or uncalled bases, had a mean Phred below 15, or lacked an exact constant-primer or identifier match. High-quality paired reads were merged using COPE v1.2.5, and each unique nucleotide sequence was defined as a clonotype. Clonotypes were aligned to IMGT TRBV, TRBD and TRBJ reference segments using MiTCR v1.1. The analysis was restricted to V-J combinations with a frequency above 0.0001, which together covered about 99% of the repertoires. The TCS score was defined as the ratio of F50 (clonal expansion) to E x V (chaos), calculated using BLOSUM62-based TCRdist between CDR3 peptides within each V-J. Welch's t-statistics and random forest reduced roughly 530 V-J features to 10 to 15, which were used in a naive Bayes classifier (R e1071). TCRdb trimmed public reads at Q25 via fastp, called clones via MiXCR and kept in-frame beta chains. CDR3 protein sequences are deduplicated, and each keeps its most common genes and DNA. The V and J calls shown here were made by TCRdb, not taken from the authors' results. For this sample the table gives approximately 400,000 distinct CDR3 sequences, of which around 14% were detected only once. The ten most abundant clones make up 7.5% to 8% of the sample.

Rearrangement joined TRBV13 to TRBJ2-2, with a tentative D call of TRBD1 or TRBD2, each matching 5 bases. This TCR was sampled from a woman aged 18-30 years with Graves' hyperthyroidism. Input material: blood. This receptor carries the CDR3 CASSSRDNTGELFF. DNA sequence: TGTGCCAGCAGCTCAAGGGACAACACCGGGGAGCTGTTTTTT.